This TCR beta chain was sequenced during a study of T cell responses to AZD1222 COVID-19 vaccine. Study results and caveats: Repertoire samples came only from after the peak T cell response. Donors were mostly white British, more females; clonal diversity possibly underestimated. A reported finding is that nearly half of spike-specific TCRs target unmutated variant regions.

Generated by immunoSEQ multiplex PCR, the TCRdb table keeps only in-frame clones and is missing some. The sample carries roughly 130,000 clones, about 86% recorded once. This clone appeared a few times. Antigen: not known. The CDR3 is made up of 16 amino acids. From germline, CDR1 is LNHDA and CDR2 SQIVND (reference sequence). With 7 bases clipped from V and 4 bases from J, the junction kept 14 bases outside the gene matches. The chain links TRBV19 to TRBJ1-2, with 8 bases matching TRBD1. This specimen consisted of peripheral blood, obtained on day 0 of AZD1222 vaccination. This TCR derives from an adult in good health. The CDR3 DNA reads TGTGCCAGTACCTCAATTTATTGGACAGGGATCTATGGCTACACCTTC. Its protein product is CASTSIYWTGIYGYTF.